This T cell receptor (beta chain) originates from a study of somatic mutations in T cells in chronic GVHD (dated by TCRdb to 2019 to 2021). This clone is termed large (0.1 to 1%). Its antigen specificity is not known. Per-base qualities were not stored, and no clone one base away is much larger. For sorting, staining was done with anti-CD3, anti-CD4, anti-CD8 and a Vbeta20 antibody from the IOTest Beta Mark kit on a FACSAria III, reaching purity above 97%. Peripheral blood was collected in sodium heparin tubes, and mononuclear cells were isolated by Ficoll-Paque PLUS density gradient centrifugation. CD4+ Vbeta20+, CD4+ Vbeta20-, and CD8+ T cell fractions were FACS-sorted before TCRbeta deep sequencing. Genomic DNA was isolated and then used for TCRbeta deep sequencing. TCRbeta CDR3 sequencing and initial data processing were performed with the immunoSEQ assay as a commercial service. The study's own analysis went as follows. Reads were demultiplexed, adapter and primer sequences removed, similar clones merged by frequency-ratio clustering, and V, D, J genes annotated with IMGT. In its TCRdb copy, this immuneACCESS table keeps in-frame sequences only and misses some clones. Where compared with another copy, unresolved V genes explain less than half of these, and the others have no known cause. The D gene and trimming were derived from the DNA, and the V and J assignments and clone size from that table. The sample table records 13,000 or so clones; 78% of these occur just once. About 34% of the sample goes to the ten largest clones.

The CDR3 sequence holds 14 residues, the cysteine and phenylalanine included. Of the read, only the CDR3 DNA is kept; its 42 bases are in frame from base 1. V is pruned by 2 bases and J by 3 bases, leaving 1 base of the junction without a gene match. CDR1 is given as SEHNR and CDR2 as FQNEAQ, both from the germline V gene (reference sequence). The source is a male patient in his fifties with chronic graft-versus-host disease. Where a transplant has occurred, the graft donor may have supplied some of the T cells. The sample was Vbeta20-negative CD4+ T cells from blood. The sample's cell subset or site, from its label and the paper: CD4+ T cells sorted as TCR Vbeta20 negative by flow cytometry. Recombination joined TRBV7-9 with TRBJ2-7, and 10 junctional nucleotides match TRBD2. The CDR3 reads CASSLTSGIYEQYF. The nucleotides are TGTGCCAGCAGCTTAACTAGCGGGATCTACGAGCAGTACTTC.